The 28 T cell receptor beta chains given below trace back to one sample, sequenced in a study of identical twins (dated by TCRdb to 2016 to 2017). Receptor amplification or capture employed 5' RACE. Sequencing was carried out with an Illumina HiSeq 2000. TCRdb reprocessed the public reads (quality trimming at Q25 with fastp, clone calling with MiXCR) and kept in-frame beta chains. Rows with one shared CDR3 protein collapse into an entry with the most common genes and DNA. This sample gives nearly 650,000 distinct CDR3 sequences in total; around 7.4% of them show up just once. Roughly 1.5% of the sample comes from the top ten. The sample also formed part of further work on yellow fever vaccine responses in identical twins.

Sequenced sample: PBMCs. These receptors were collected from a woman aged 18 to 35 in good health.

A few counts support this clonotype. The chain employs TRBV11-3 and TRBJ2-1, with D tentatively TRBD2 (6 bases). Germline V gene lookup returns CDR1 SGHNT and CDR2 YENEEA. The CDR3 sequence is 16 residues long. Trimming took off 0 bases at V and 3 bases at J, with 12 bases between the two ends. CDR3 loop: CASSLERSGLYNEQFF. The CDR3 nucleotides are TGTGCCAGCAGCTTAGAACGCAGCGGGCTCTACAATGAGCAGTTCTTC.

V is TRBV19 and J is TRBJ1-1; tentative D call: TRBD1 (6 bases). The CDR3 extends over 13 amino acids. The germline V and J ends were trimmed by 7 bases and 2 bases, with 11 bases remaining between them. Germline V gene sequence: CDR1 LNHDA, CDR2 SQIVND (reference sequence). The CDR3: CASTRGPNTEAFF. DNA for the CDR3: TGTGCCAGTACACGGGGGCCAAACACTGAAGCTTTCTTT.

The V and J genes are TRBV6-5 and TRBJ2-2, with D possibly matching TRBD2 (6 bases). Germline V gives CDR1 MNHEY, CDR2 SVGAGI. CDR3 size: 16 residues. V was pared by 4 bases and J by 6 bases, with 18 bases between. In nucleotides, the CDR3 is TGTGCCAGCAGTTCTGAATGGAGGGCAGCGCCCGGGGAGCTGTTTTTT. This translates into CASSSEWRAAPGELFF.

This clonotype was observed a few times. V is TRBV10-3 and J is TRBJ2-3, with 9 bases lining up with TRBD1. V trimming: 0 bases; J trimming: 4 bases; junction bases outside the gene matches: 5. The CDR3 is 16 residues long. Germline V gives CDR1 ENHRY, CDR2 SYGVKD. In DNA form, the CDR3 reads TGTGCCATCAGTGAGTCAGGACAGGGGATCGCAGATACGCAGTATTTT. This gives the protein CAISESGQGIADTQYF.

A few counts support this clonotype. The chain joins TRBV7-8 to TRBJ2-2; D not resolved. The CDR3 has 13 residues. Germline lookup yields CDR1 SGHVS and CDR2 FQNEAQ. Trimming took off 4 bases at V and 5 bases at J, with 8 bases between the two ends. The CDR3 DNA is TGTGCCAGCAGCTCCTTTGGGACCGGGGAGCTGTTTTTT. This codes for CASSSFGTGELFF.

The gene calls are TRBV20-1 and TRBJ2-7, with TRBD2 matching 12 bases. J lost 5 bases, V lost 6 bases, and 8 bases had no gene match. The CDR3 is made up of 14 amino acids. CDR1 DFQATT and CDR2 SNEGSKA come from the germline V gene (reference sequence). The CDR3 region is CSARLAGAGDEQYF. Written as DNA, the CDR3 is TGCAGTGCCAGACTAGCGGGAGCCGGAGACGAGCAGTACTTC.

This clonotype was seen ten or more times. The rearrangement uses TRBV5-1 and TRBJ2-1, with no clear D. Germline-derived CDR1 and CDR2 are SGHRS and YFSETQ. This CDR3 has 15 residues. Trimming removed 4 bases from V and 4 bases from J, with 15 bases in between. Here the CDR3 DNA reads TGCGCCAGCAGCCCTCTCGTCTCACAATACAATGAGCAGTTCTTC. Translating it yields CASSPLVSQYNEQFF. The whole variable domain, filled in from reference TRBV5-1 and TRBJ2-1, reads KAGVTQTPRYLIKTRGQQVTLSCSPISGHRSVSWYQQTPGQGLQFLFEYFSETQRNKGNFPGRFSGRQFSNSRSEMNVSTLELGDSALYLCASSPLVSQYNEQFFGPGTRLTVL.

The chain recombines TRBV28 with TRBJ2-1; 10 bases are shared with TRBD2. V dropped 4 bases and J dropped 1; count of bases not matched to a gene: 16. The germline gives CDR1 MDHEN, CDR2 SYDVKM. This CDR3 region has 20 residues. CDR3 bases: TGTGCCAGCAGTTCCCTTTTAGCGGGGGGCCGTTTCAGTTCCTACAATGAGCAGTTCTTC. Its protein is CASSSLLAGGRFSSYNEQFF.

This clonotype was picked up many times. The chain recombines TRBV2 with TRBJ2-5; 10 bases are a match to TRBD2. J lost 2 bases, V lost 4 bases, and 10 bases had no gene match. The germline V gene encodes CDR1 SNHLY and CDR2 FYNNEI. The CDR3 spans 17 residues. The DNA of the CDR3 is TGTGCCAGCAGTGCGGCACTAGCGGGGATCCCACAAGAGACCCAGTACTTC. It is translated as CASSAALAGIPQETQYF.

This clonotype was detected many times. CDR3 sequence (DNA): TGTGCCAGCACTCAACAGGGGGCTGGTCACACTGAAGCTTTCTTT. The encoded protein is CASTQQGAGHTEAFF. The chain is built from TRBV27 and TRBJ1-1; 9 bases match TRBD1. CDR1 and CDR2 from the germline V gene are MNHEY and SMNVEV (reference sequence). The CDR3 length is 15 residues. J was trimmed by 3 bases and V by 7 bases; bases with no gene match: 9.

This sequence joins TRBV28 and TRBJ1-1; weak D call: TRBD1 (6 bases). V was trimmed by 8 bases and J by 3 bases, leaving 10 bases between them. This CDR3 has 12 residues. CDR1 is MDHEN and CDR2 is SYDVKM in the germline V gene. CDR3 region: CASEGGDTEAFF. The CDR3 nucleotides read TGTGCCAGCGAGGGGGGGGACACTGAAGCTTTCTTT.

The sample holds a few counts of this clonotype. The chain is built from TRBV2 and TRBJ2-2, with TRBD1 matching 10 bases. Germline-derived CDR1 and CDR2 are SNHLY and FYNNEI. This CDR3 is 16 amino acids long. Germline trimming cut 6 bases from V and 3 bases from J; bases unmatched to any gene: 7. The CDR3 DNA follows: TGTGCCAGCAGGACCGGGACAGGGGTCGACACCGGGGAGCTGTTTTTT. It encodes CASRTGTGVDTGELFF.

This clonotype was recorded at least ten times. The chain carries TRBV29-1 and TRBJ2-5; 13 bases are shared with TRBD2. Losses at the gene ends were 6 bases for V and 5 bases for J; bases not matched to a gene: 6. The germline V gene has CDR1 SQVTM and CDR2 ANQGSEA. The CDR3 sequence is 14 residues long. This chain's CDR3 is CSVGTSGAMETQYF. The DNA of the CDR3 is TGCAGCGTAGGGACTAGCGGGGCGATGGAGACCCAGTACTTC.

This clonotype turned up a few times. The chain carries TRBV29-1 and TRBJ2-3; TRBD1 might be the D (6 bases). Germline values: CDR1 SQVTM, CDR2 ANQGSEA. The CDR3 totals 12 residues. With 7 bases removed from V and 3 bases from J, the gap between germline ends came to 11 bases. This chain's CDR3 is CSAGQTTDTQYF. Here the CDR3 DNA reads TGCAGCGCCGGACAGACGACAGATACGCAGTATTTT.

This clonotype was detected a few times. This chain joins TRBV6-5 and TRBJ2-2; D perhaps matches TRBD2 (6 bases). Germline assignment: CDR1 MNHEY and CDR2 SVGAGI. The CDR3 spans 16 residues. Trimming took 0 bases from V and 0 from J, leaving 8 bases between them. CDR3 region: CASSYSTGANTGELFF. In DNA, the CDR3 is TGTGCCAGCAGTTACTCTACGGGAGCGAACACCGGGGAGCTGTTTTTT.

J is TRBJ1-1 and V is TRBV10-3; 7 nucleotides align to TRBD1. This CDR3 has 12 amino acids. V dropped 4 bases and J dropped 5; count of bases not matched to a gene: 1. The germline gives CDR1 ENHRY, CDR2 SYGVKD. The CDR3 bases are TGTGCCATCAGTGCAGGGGGGACTGAAGCTTTCTTT. Amino acids: CAISAGGTEAFF.

This clonotype was picked up many times. The chain recombines TRBV5-1 with TRBJ1-1; D remains ambiguous. CDR3 length: 14 amino acids. V lost 2 bases and J 0 bases, leaving 8 bases between the germline ends. In germline, CDR1 is SGHRS, CDR2 YFSETQ. The CDR3 spells CASSFKGLNTEAFF. The CDR3 DNA reads TGCGCCAGCAGCTTCAAAGGGCTGAACACTGAAGCTTTCTTT.

Notes on this clonotype: One junction end disagrees with the germline gene, perhaps due to a read error. The chain is built from TRBV12-3 or TRBV12-4 and TRBJ2-3; 9 bases fit TRBD1. The CDR3 runs to 16 residues. The chain's CDR3 is CASSSPGTGPPDMQYF. DNA for the CDR3: TGTGCCAGCAGTTCCCCCGGGACAGGGCCCCCAGATATGCAGTATTTT.

This clonotype was observed a few times. CDR3 DNA sequence: TGTGCCATCAGTGATTCAGGGGGCGAAAACAATGAGCAGTTCTTC. It specifies CAISDSGGENNEQFF. This chain joins TRBV10-3 and TRBJ2-1; 8 bases fit TRBD1. CDR3 size: 15 residues. J lost 5 bases, V lost 3 bases, and 6 bases had no gene match. Looked up from germline, CDR1 is ENHRY and CDR2 is SYGVKD.

This clonotype occurred a few times. This sequence joins TRBV11-3 and TRBJ1-1; D unclear. V lost 4 bases and J lost 1, with 19 bases in between. CDR1 and CDR2 from the germline V gene are SGHNT and YENEEA. This CDR3 region has 17 residues. CDR3 loop: CASSSISWLVGNTEAFF. The CDR3 DNA reads TGTGCCAGCAGCTCAATATCGTGGCTTGTGGGGAACACTGAAGCTTTCTTT.

This clonotype was picked up a small number of times. This chain links TRBV20-1 with TRBJ1-5; TRBD1 might be the D (5 bases). Trimming stripped 6 bases from V and 3 bases from J, with 15 bases between. Germline V gene lookup returns CDR1 DFQATT and CDR2 SNEGSKA (reference sequence). This CDR3 comprises 14 residues. The DNA of the CDR3 is TGCAGTGCCGTCCGACAGATGGACAATCAGCCCCAGCATTTT. Its protein is CSAVRQMDNQPQHF.

This chain uses TRBV12-3 or TRBV12-4 with TRBJ1-1; maybe TRBD1 (6 bases). The CDR3 is made up of 14 amino acids. The V gene lost 6 bases and the J gene lost 3 bases, with 14 bases spanning the gap. The CDR3 here is CASSPAGGHTEAFF. CDR3 in DNA: TGTGCCAGCAGCCCAGCTGGGGGGCACACTGAAGCTTTCTTT.

The J gene is TRBJ2-3, the V gene TRBV20-1; possible D gene TRBD2, 5 bases. Trimming left V 5 bases short and J 5 bases short, with 8 bases between. CDR3 length: 11 residues. Germline V CDR1 and CDR2: DFQATT, SNEGSKA (reference sequence). The CDR3 DNA reads TGCAGTGCTCCTGCGGGAGATACGCAGTATTTT. Encoded protein: CSAPAGDTQYF.

This clonotype was observed at least ten times. The genes are TRBV5-1 and TRBJ1-5, with D unresolved. CDR3 length: 15 residues. V was clipped by 1 base and J by 10 bases, with 18 bases between them. The germline CDR1 and CDR2 sequences are SGHRS and YFSETQ. The CDR3 reads CASSLSTGVGYPQHF. The CDR3 DNA follows: TGCGCCAGCAGCTTGAGTACGGGAGTGGGGTATCCCCAGCATTTT.

The gene calls are TRBV3-1 and TRBJ2-1, with a possible D match to TRBD2 (6 bases). The CDR3 length is 19 residues. The germline gives CDR1 LGHDT, CDR2 YNNKEL (reference sequence). V lost 2 bases and J lost 5, with 25 bases in between. CDR3 nucleotides: TGTGCCAGCAGCCAACCCCTCCGGGGGTTACAGAGAACGAACAATGAGCAGTTCTTC. As protein: CASSQPLRGLQRTNNEQFF.

The chain couples TRBV27 to TRBJ2-7; 9 nucleotides agree with TRBD1. The CDR3 contains 15 residues. The germline V gene has CDR1 MNHEY and CDR2 SMNVEV (reference sequence). V was pared by 6 bases and J by 2 bases, with 8 bases of the junction left unmatched. CDR3 region: CASRLARDRAYEQYF. DNA for the CDR3: TGTGCCAGCAGACTGGCTCGGGACAGGGCCTACGAGCAGTACTTC.

The J gene is TRBJ2-2, the V gene TRBV5-1; no firm D call. This CDR3 has 13 residues. Germline V gene lookup returns CDR1 SGHRS and CDR2 YFSETQ. Trimming took 0 bases from V and 7 from J, leaving 7 bases between them. CDR3 sequence: CASSLEVVGELFF. In DNA, the CDR3 is TGCGCCAGCAGCTTGGAGGTTGTCGGGGAGCTGTTTTTT.

In its sample, this clonotype was seen a few times. This chain joins TRBV12-3 or TRBV12-4 and TRBJ2-1, with TRBD2 matching over 12 bases. After removal of 7 bases from V and 8 bases from J, the junction contained 9 bases not matched to a gene. The CDR3 contains 15 residues. CDR3 sequence: CASTPRLAGVYEQFF. As DNA, the CDR3 is TGTGCCAGCACCCCGCGACTAGCGGGAGTCTATGAGCAGTTCTTC.